A selection of T cell receptor beta chains follows, all from one sample in a study of cytotoxic CD8 clonotypes in ibrutinib-treated CLL. Assay used: immunoSEQ multiplex PCR; TCRdb lists only in-frame clones, some missing. The data show 330,000 or so clones, with over 60% seen just once and just under 6.5% held by the top ten. Sample: PBMCs, taken after 36 months of ibrutinib treatment. The receptors here all came from a human donor with chronic lymphocytic leukemia. CDR3s include the opening cysteine and the closing phenylalanine or tryptophan. D genes are given only for firm matches. Not every row has a clone size; where given, it reads once, few, many or a size class.

d_call: TRBD1
clone_size: .
j_call: TRBJ2-3
v_call: TRBV2
cdr3_nt: TGTGCCAGCAGTACTCCGGGACAGGGCGTTGGGACAGATACGCAGTATTTT
cdr3_aa: CASSTPGQGVGTDTQYF

d_call: TRBD1
clone_size: .
j_call: TRBJ1-2
v_call: TRBV29-1
cdr3_nt: TGCAGCACCAAACTAACAGGGGAGGGAGGCTACACCTTC
cdr3_aa: CSTKLTGEGGYTF

d_call: TRBD2
clone_size: .
j_call: TRBJ2-1
v_call: TRBV9
cdr3_nt: TGTGCCAGCAGCGTAAGAGGGAGCGGGGGGCCCAGCTCCTACAATGAGCAGTTCTTC
cdr3_aa: CASSVRGSGGPSSYNEQFF

d_call: TRBD1
clone_size: .
j_call: TRBJ2-2
v_call: TRBV19
cdr3_nt: TGTGCCAGTAAATGGGGGACAGGGGGCTTCGGGGAGCTGTTTTTT
cdr3_aa: CASKWGTGGFGELFF

d_call: TRBD1
clone_size: few
j_call: TRBJ1-2
v_call: TRBV29-1
cdr3_nt: TGCAGCGTTGAAGATCGGGACAGGGACTATGGCTACACCTTC
cdr3_aa: CSVEDRDRDYGYTF

d_call: TRBD1
clone_size: .
j_call: TRBJ2-3
v_call: TRBV5-1
cdr3_nt: TGCGCCAGCAGCTTCCGGACAGGGAGCACAGATACGCAGTATTTT
cdr3_aa: CASSFRTGSTDTQYF

d_call: TRBD2
clone_size: .
j_call: TRBJ2-2
v_call: TRBV29-1
cdr3_nt: TGCAGCGTTGGCCCCAAGGGACTAGCACCCGGGGAGCTGTTTTTT
cdr3_aa: CSVGPKGLAPGELFF

d_call: .
clone_size: .
j_call: TRBJ2-1
v_call: TRBV9
cdr3_nt: TGTGCCAGCAGCGTAGAGGGCGATGAGCAGTTCTTC
cdr3_aa: CASSVEGDEQFF

d_call: TRBD1
clone_size: .
j_call: TRBJ1-2
v_call: TRBV5-1
cdr3_nt: TGCGCCAGCAGCTACCGTTTGACAGGGGAGTATGGCTACACCTTC
cdr3_aa: CASSYRLTGEYGYTF

d_call: .
clone_size: .
j_call: TRBJ2-5
v_call: TRBV7-3
cdr3_nt: TGTGCCAGCAGCTTAACAAGCGGGTACCAAGAGACCCAGTACTTC
cdr3_aa: CASSLTSGYQETQYF

d_call: .
clone_size: .
j_call: TRBJ2-1
v_call: TRBV15
cdr3_nt: TGTGCCACCAGCAGACCCGGGACCCTATACAATGAGCAGTTCTTC
cdr3_aa: CATSRPGTLYNEQFF

d_call: .
clone_size: .
j_call: TRBJ2-5
v_call: TRBV10-1
cdr3_nt: TGCGCCAGCAGTGAGTCGATTTTGGGGTTTTTTCAGACCCAGTACTTC
cdr3_aa: CASSESILGFFQTQYF

d_call: TRBD1
clone_size: .
j_call: TRBJ1-1
v_call: TRBV6-5
cdr3_nt: TGTGCCAGCAGTTACGAAGGGGGCTGGACTGAAGCTTTCTTT
cdr3_aa: CASSYEGGWTEAFF

d_call: TRBD2
clone_size: .
j_call: TRBJ2-1
v_call: TRBV20-1
cdr3_nt: TGCAGTGCTAGGGGGGGGTTTTGGCAGTTCTTC
cdr3_aa: CSARGGFWQFF

d_call: .
clone_size: .
j_call: TRBJ2-7
v_call: TRBV9
cdr3_nt: TGTGCCAGCAGCGTAGGTCTCCATGGAACTTATTCCTACGAGCAGTACTTC
cdr3_aa: CASSVGLHGTYSYEQYF

d_call: .
clone_size: .
j_call: TRBJ1-1
v_call: TRBV25-1
cdr3_nt: TGTGCCAGCAGTGAATATCTAGTGAACACTGAAGCTTTCTTT
cdr3_aa: CASSEYLVNTEAFF

d_call: .
clone_size: .
j_call: TRBJ1-2
v_call: TRBV29-1
cdr3_nt: TGCAGCGTTGTGGTTGCCAGGGTAGGCTATGGCTACACCTTC
cdr3_aa: CSVVVARVGYGYTF

d_call: .
clone_size: few
j_call: TRBJ2-1
v_call: TRBV5-6
cdr3_nt: TGTGCCAGCAGTTGGTGGGGTGCAGGGGGAGGCGATGAGCAGTTCTTC
cdr3_aa: CASSWWGAGGGDEQFF

d_call: .
clone_size: few
j_call: TRBJ1-2
v_call: TRBV2
cdr3_nt: TGTGCCAGCAGTGAACGGGGGCCGTATTATGGCTACACCTTC
cdr3_aa: CASSERGPYYGYTF

d_call: .
clone_size: .
j_call: TRBJ1-2
v_call: TRBV27
cdr3_nt: TGTGCCAGCAGTTTAACGTCAGGGGTGTACTATGGCTACACCTTC
cdr3_aa: CASSLTSGVYYGYTF

d_call: TRBD1
clone_size: .
j_call: TRBJ1-6
v_call: TRBV27
cdr3_nt: TGTGCCAGCAGTCCCAGGGGGCTACCTAATTCACCCCTCCACTTT
cdr3_aa: CASSPRGLPNSPLHF

d_call: .
clone_size: .
j_call: TRBJ1-5
v_call: TRBV6-5
cdr3_nt: TGTGCCAGCAGGTCCAGGGGCCAGCCCCAGCATTTT
cdr3_aa: CASRSRGQPQHF

d_call: .
clone_size: .
j_call: TRBJ2-5
v_call: TRBV2
cdr3_nt: TGTGCCAGCGGGGCGGGGAACCTAAGGGAGACCCAGTACTTC
cdr3_aa: CASGAGNLRETQYF

d_call: .
clone_size: few
j_call: TRBJ1-4
v_call: TRBV7-8
cdr3_nt: TGTGCCAGCAGCTCCCCCGGCCCTCGAGAACTGTTTTTT
cdr3_aa: CASSSPGPRELFF

d_call: TRBD2
clone_size: .
j_call: TRBJ2-3
v_call: TRBV4-3
cdr3_nt: TGCGCCAGCAGCCCGGGACTAGCGGGAGGCACAGATACGCAGTATTTT
cdr3_aa: CASSPGLAGGTDTQYF

d_call: .
clone_size: few
j_call: TRBJ2-5
v_call: TRBV4-1
cdr3_nt: TGCGCCAGCAGCCAAGATGCAGTCGGGCACGAGCAAGAGACCCAGTACTTC
cdr3_aa: CASSQDAVGHEQETQYF

d_call: .
clone_size: .
j_call: TRBJ2-7
v_call: TRBV11-2
cdr3_nt: TGTGCCAGCAGAAAACTCTCAGGGATCTCCTACGAGCAGTACTTC
cdr3_aa: CASRKLSGISYEQYF

d_call: .
clone_size: .
j_call: TRBJ1-5
v_call: TRBV15
cdr3_nt: TGTGCCACCAGCAGAGCCCACAGTATCTATCAGCCCCAGCATTTT
cdr3_aa: CATSRAHSIYQPQHF

d_call: .
clone_size: .
j_call: TRBJ2-1
v_call: TRBV27
cdr3_nt: TGTGCCAGCAGATGGGGGGGCCTTACCTACAATGAGCAGTTCTTC
cdr3_aa: CASRWGGLTYNEQFF

d_call: TRBD1
clone_size: .
j_call: TRBJ2-2
v_call: TRBV10-3
cdr3_nt: TGTGCCATCAGGGGGACAGGGGCCACTTCACCCGGGGAGCTGTTTTTT
cdr3_aa: CAIRGTGATSPGELFF

d_call: .
clone_size: .
j_call: TRBJ2-7
v_call: TRBV10-3
cdr3_nt: TGTGCCATCAGTGCACTCAATCCGGCGCGGGAGCAGTACTTC
cdr3_aa: CAISALNPAREQYF

d_call: .
clone_size: .
j_call: TRBJ2-5
v_call: TRBV13
cdr3_nt: TGTGCCAGCAGCTTAGTTTCCGGGCCTCGACGGGAGACCCAGTACTTC
cdr3_aa: CASSLVSGPRRETQYF

d_call: TRBD2
clone_size: .
j_call: TRBJ2-7
v_call: TRBV29-1
cdr3_nt: TGCAGCGTTGAAGGTAGCGGGAGTCGCGAGCAGTACTTC
cdr3_aa: CSVEGSGSREQYF

d_call: .
clone_size: .
j_call: TRBJ2-2
v_call: TRBV7-9
cdr3_nt: TGTGCCAGCAGCTTAGGACCCACTTTGAGCACCGGGGAGCTGTTTTTT
cdr3_aa: CASSLGPTLSTGELFF

d_call: .
clone_size: once
j_call: TRBJ1-1
v_call: TRBV9
cdr3_nt: TGTGCCAGCAGCGTAGGCCAGGGGATGAACACTGAAGCTTTCTTT
cdr3_aa: CASSVGQGMNTEAFF

d_call: .
clone_size: .
j_call: TRBJ1-4
v_call: TRBV30
cdr3_nt: TGTGCCTGGAGTGAAGTTTGGCCGAGAGGAGGAAAACTGTTTTTT
cdr3_aa: CAWSEVWPRGGKLFF

d_call: TRBD1
clone_size: .
j_call: TRBJ2-2
v_call: TRBV28
cdr3_nt: TGTGCCAGTATGGGACAGTTTCTCACCGGGGAGCTGTTTTTT
cdr3_aa: CASMGQFLTGELFF

d_call: .
clone_size: .
j_call: TRBJ1-4
v_call: TRBV19
cdr3_nt: TGTGCCAGTAGTATCAGCCTTAATGAAAAACTGTTTTTT
cdr3_aa: CASSISLNEKLFF

d_call: TRBD2
clone_size: .
j_call: TRBJ2-1
v_call: TRBV4-3
cdr3_nt: TGCGCCAGCAGCCCCCGGACTAGCGGGACCTACAATGAGCAGTTCTTC
cdr3_aa: CASSPRTSGTYNEQFF

d_call: .
clone_size: once
j_call: TRBJ1-1
v_call: TRBV18
cdr3_nt: TGTGCCAGCTCAACGGGGGGCACTGAAGCTTTCTTT
cdr3_aa: CASSTGGTEAFF

d_call: .
clone_size: .
j_call: TRBJ2-1
v_call: TRBV9
cdr3_nt: TGTGCCAGCAGCGTAGAGCCCCCCCCTCTAGCGACCTACAATGAGCAGTTCTTC
cdr3_aa: CASSVEPPPLATYNEQFF

d_call: .
clone_size: .
j_call: TRBJ2-7
v_call: TRBV30
cdr3_nt: TGTGCCTGGAGCCCTCTTTACGAGCAGTACTTC
cdr3_aa: CAWSPLYEQYF

d_call: TRBD1
clone_size: few
j_call: TRBJ1-2
v_call: TRBV4-2
cdr3_nt: TGTGCCAGCAGCCAAAGGAACAGGGGTTTGTATGGCTACACCTTC
cdr3_aa: CASSQRNRGLYGYTF

d_call: TRBD2
clone_size: once
j_call: TRBJ2-1
v_call: TRBV9
cdr3_nt: TGTGCCAGTCCCCCCGGGACTAGTGCCAATGAGCAGTTCTTC
cdr3_aa: CASPPGTSANEQFF

d_call: .
clone_size: .
j_call: TRBJ2-5
v_call: TRBV4-1
cdr3_nt: TGCGCCAGCAGCCAAGATCGCTTGGCGGGGTTAAAACAAGAGACCCAGTACTTC
cdr3_aa: CASSQDRLAGLKQETQYF